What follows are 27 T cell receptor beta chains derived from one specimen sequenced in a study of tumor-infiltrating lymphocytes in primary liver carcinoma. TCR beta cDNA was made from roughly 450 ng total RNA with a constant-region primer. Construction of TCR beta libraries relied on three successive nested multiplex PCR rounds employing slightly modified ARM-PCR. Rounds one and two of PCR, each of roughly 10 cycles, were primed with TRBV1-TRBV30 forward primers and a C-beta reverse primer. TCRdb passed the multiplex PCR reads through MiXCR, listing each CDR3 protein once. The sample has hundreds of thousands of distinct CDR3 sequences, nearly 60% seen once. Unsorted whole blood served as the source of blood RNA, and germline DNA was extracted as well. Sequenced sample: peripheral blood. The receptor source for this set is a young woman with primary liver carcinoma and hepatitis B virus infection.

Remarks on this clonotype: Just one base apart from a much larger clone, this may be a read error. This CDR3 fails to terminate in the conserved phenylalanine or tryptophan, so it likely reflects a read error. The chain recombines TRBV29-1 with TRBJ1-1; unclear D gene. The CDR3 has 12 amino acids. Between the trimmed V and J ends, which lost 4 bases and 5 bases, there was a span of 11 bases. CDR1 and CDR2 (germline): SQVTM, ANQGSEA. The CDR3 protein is CSVVSGGTEAFL. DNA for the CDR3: TGCAGCGTTGTATCAGGAGGAACTGAAGCTTTCCTT.

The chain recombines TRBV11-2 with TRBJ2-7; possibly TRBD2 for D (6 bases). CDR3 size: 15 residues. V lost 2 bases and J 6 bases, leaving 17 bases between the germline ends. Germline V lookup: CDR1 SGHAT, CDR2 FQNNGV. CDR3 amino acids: CASSLSGLAGTEQYF. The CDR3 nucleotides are TGTGCCAGCAGCTTATCTGGACTTGCGGGAACCGAGCAGTACTTC.

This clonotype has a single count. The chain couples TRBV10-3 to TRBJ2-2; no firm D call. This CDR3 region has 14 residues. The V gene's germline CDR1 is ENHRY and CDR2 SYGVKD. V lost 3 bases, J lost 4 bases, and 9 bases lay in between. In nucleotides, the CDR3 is TGTGCCATCAGTGAACAGAACCTCACCGGGGAGCTGTTTTTT. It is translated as CAISEQNLTGELFF.

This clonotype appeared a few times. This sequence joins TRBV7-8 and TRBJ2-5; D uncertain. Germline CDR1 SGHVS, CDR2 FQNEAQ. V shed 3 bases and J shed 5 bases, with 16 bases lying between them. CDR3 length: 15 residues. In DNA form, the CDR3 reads TGTGCCAGCAGCTTCCGTGTCGGCACATCGGAGACCCAGTACTTC. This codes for CASSFRVGTSETQYF.

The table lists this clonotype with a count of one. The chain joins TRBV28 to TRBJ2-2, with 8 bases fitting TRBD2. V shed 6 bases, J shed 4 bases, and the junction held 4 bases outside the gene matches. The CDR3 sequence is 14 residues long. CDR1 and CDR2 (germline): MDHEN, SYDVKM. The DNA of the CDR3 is TGTGCCAGCAGGAAAGCGGGAGTCACCGGGGAGCTGTTTTTT. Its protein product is CASRKAGVTGELFF. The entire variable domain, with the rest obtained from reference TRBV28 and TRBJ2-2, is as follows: DVKVTQSSRYLVKRTGEKVFLECVQDMDHENMFWYRQDPGLGLRLIYFSYDVKMKEKGDIPEGYSVSREKKERFSLILESASTNQTSMYLCASRKAGVTGELFFGEGSRLTVL.

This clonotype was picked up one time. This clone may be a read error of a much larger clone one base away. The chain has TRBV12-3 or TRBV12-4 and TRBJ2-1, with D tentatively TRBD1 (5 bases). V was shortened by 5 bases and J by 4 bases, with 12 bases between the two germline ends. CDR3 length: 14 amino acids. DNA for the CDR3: TGTGCCAGCAGTCCTTGGACACAATACAATGAGCAGTTCTTC. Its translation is CASSPWTQYNEQFF.

CDR3 protein: CASSQTMGASGSNEQFF. In DNA form, the CDR3 reads TGTGCCAGCAGCCAAACCATGGGGGCTAGCGGGAGTAATGAGCAGTTCTTC. This chain connects TRBV4-2 to TRBJ2-1, with TRBD2 identical over 10 bases. This CDR3 region has 17 residues. With 2 bases clipped from V and 7 bases from J, the junction kept 11 bases outside the gene matches. CDR1 and CDR2 (germline): LGHNA, YNFKEQ.

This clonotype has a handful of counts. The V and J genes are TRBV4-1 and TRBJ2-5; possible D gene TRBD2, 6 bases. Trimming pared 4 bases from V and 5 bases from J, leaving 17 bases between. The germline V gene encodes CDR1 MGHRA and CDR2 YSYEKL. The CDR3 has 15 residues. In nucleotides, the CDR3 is TGCGCCAGCAGCCCAGTCCCTGGTGGGGGGGAGACCCAGTACTTC. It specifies CASSPVPGGGETQYF.

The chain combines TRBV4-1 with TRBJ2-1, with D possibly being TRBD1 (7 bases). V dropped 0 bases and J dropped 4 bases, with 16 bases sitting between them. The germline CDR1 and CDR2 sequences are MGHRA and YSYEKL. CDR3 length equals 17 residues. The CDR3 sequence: CASSQDSEGARYNEQFF. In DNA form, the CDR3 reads TGCGCCAGCAGCCAAGACTCGGAGGGGGCTCGGTACAATGAGCAGTTCTTC.

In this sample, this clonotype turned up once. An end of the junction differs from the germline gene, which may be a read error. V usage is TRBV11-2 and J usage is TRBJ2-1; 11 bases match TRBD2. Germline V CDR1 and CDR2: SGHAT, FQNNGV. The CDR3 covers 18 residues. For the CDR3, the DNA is TGTGCCAGCATCTTAGTAGCTAGCGGGAGGTCTAGCTACAATGAGCAGTTCTTC. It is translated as CASILVASGRSSYNEQFF.

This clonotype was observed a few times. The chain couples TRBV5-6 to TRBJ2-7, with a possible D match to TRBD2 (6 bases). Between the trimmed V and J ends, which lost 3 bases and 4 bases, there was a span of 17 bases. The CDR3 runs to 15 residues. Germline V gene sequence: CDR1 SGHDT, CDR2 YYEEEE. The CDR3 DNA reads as TGTGCCAGCAGCTCCGAGGCCGGGAGCCGGTACGAGCAGTACTTC. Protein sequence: CASSSEAGSRYEQYF.

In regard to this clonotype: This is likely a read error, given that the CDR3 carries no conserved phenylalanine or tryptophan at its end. CDR3 bases: TGTGCCAGCAGCCAAGGGCACAGGGGGCACGGCTACACCTCC. Translating gives CASSQGHRGHGYTS. The V and J genes are TRBV4-2 and TRBJ1-2, with 9 nucleotides matching TRBD1. CDR1 is LGHNA, CDR2 YNFKEQ, per germline. CDR3 length equals 14 residues. V trimming: 1 base; J trimming: 8 bases; junction bases outside the gene matches: 5.

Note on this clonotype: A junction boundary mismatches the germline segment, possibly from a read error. Here the CDR3 reads CARSERGATNEKLFF. The CDR3, as DNA: TGTGCCAGAAGTGAAAGGGGGGCAACTAATGAAAAACTGTTTTTT. This chain uses TRBV2 with TRBJ1-4, with D possibly TRBD1 on 6 matching bases. The V gene's germline CDR1 is SNHLY and CDR2 FYNNEI. CDR3 length equals 15 residues.

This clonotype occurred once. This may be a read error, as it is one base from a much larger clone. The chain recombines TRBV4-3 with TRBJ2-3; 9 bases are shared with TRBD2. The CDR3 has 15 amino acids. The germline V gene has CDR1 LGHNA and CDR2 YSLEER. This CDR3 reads CANSQLAGVADTQYF. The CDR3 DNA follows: TGCGCCAACAGCCAATTAGCGGGAGTAGCAGATACGCAGTATTTT.

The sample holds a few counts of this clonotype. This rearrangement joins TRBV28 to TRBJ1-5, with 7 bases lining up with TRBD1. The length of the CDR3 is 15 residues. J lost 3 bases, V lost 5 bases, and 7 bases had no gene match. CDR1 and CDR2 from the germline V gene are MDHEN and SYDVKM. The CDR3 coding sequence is TGTGCCAGCAGTCCCTTAGGGACAGTCAATCAGCCCCAGCATTTT. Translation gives CASSPLGTVNQPQHF.

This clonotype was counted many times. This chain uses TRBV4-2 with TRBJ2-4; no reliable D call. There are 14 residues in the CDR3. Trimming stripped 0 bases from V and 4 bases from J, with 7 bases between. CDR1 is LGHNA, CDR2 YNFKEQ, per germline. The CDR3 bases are TGTGCCAGCAGCCAAGATGGCGGTAAAAACATTCAGTACTTC. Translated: CASSQDGGKNIQYF.

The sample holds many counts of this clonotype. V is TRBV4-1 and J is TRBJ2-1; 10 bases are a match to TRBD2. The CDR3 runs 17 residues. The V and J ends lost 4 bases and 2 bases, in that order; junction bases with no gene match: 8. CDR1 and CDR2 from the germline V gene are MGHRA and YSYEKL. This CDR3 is CASSPRGLAGAYNEQFF. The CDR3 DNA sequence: TGCGCCAGCAGCCCACGTGGCCTAGCGGGAGCCTACAATGAGCAGTTCTTC.

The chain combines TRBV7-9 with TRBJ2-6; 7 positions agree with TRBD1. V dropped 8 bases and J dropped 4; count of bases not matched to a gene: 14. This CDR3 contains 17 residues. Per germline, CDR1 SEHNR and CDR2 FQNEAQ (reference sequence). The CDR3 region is CASSNQGGAAGANVLTF. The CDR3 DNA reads TGTGCCAGCTCGAACCAAGGGGGCGCGGCCGGGGCCAACGTCCTGACTTTC.

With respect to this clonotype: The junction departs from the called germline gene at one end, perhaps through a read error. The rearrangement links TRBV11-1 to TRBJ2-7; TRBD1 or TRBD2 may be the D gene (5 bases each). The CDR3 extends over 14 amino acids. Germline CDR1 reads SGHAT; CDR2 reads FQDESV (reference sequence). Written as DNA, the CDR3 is TGTGCCAGCAGCAAGGGACCGTACAAGTACGGGCAGTACTTC. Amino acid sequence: CASSKGPYKYGQYF.

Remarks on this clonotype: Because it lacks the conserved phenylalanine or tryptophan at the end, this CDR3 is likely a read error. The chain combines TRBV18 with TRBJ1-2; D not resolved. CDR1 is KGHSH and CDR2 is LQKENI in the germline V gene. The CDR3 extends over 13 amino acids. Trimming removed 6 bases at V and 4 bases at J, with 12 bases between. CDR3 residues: CASSADPGYGYTL. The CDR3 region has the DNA TGTGCCAGCTCGGCCGACCCTGGCTATGGCTACACCCTC.

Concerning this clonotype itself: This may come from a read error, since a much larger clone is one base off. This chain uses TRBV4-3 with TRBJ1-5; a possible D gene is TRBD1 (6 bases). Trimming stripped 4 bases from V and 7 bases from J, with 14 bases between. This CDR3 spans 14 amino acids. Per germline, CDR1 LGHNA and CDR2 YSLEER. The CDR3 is CASSPQQGGQPQHF. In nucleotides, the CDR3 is TGCGCCAGCAGCCCCCAACAGGGAGGACAGCCCCAGCATTTT.

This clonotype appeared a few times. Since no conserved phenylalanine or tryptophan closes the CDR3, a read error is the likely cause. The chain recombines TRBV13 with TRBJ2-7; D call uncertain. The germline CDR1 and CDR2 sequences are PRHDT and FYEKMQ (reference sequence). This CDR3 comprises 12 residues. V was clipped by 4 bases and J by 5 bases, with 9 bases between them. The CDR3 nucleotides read TGTGCCAGCAGCTCTGGGCACCACGAGCAGTACTTA. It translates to CASSSGHHEQYL.

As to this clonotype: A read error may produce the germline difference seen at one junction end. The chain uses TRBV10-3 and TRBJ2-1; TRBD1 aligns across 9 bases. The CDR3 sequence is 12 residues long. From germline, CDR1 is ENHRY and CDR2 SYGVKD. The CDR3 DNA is TGTGCCATCAGTGAGGGGCCCGGGACAGGGAACTTC. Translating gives CAISEGPGTGNF.

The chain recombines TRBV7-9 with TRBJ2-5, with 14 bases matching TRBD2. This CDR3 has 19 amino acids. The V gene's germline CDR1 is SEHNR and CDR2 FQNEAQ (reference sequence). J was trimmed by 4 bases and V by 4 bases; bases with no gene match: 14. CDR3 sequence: CASSSHRLAGGPIRETQYF. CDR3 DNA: TGTGCCAGCAGCTCACACCGACTAGCGGGAGGGCCAATCCGAGAGACCCAGTACTTC.

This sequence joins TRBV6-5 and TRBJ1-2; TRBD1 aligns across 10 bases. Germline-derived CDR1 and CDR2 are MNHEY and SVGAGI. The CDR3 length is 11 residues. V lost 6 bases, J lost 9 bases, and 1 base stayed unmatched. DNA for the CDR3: TGTGCCAGCAGGACAGGGGGCAGCTACACCTTC. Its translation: CASRTGGSYTF.

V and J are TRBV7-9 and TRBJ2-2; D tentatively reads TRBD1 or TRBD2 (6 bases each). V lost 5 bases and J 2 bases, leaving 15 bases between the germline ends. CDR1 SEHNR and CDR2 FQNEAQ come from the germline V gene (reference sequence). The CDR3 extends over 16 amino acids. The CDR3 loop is CASSRAGGRNTGELFF. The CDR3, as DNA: TGTGCCAGCAGCCGCGCCGGGGGCCGTAACACCGGGGAGCTGTTTTTT.

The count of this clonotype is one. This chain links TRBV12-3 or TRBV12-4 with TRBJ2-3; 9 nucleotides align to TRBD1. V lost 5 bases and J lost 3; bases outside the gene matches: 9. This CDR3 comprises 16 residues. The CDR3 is CASSKTGQGWTDTQYF. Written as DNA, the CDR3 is TGTGCCAGCAGTAAGACGGGACAGGGTTGGACAGATACGCAGTATTTT.